The 20 T cell receptor beta chains below all came from one sample that was sequenced in a study of T cell repertoires in cytomegalovirus infection. Their antigen targets remain unknown. TCRdb used MiXCR to reprocess the reads, holding one entry per CDR3 protein. The sample has about a million distinct CDR3 sequences, 31% seen once. The sample consisted of cultured CD8+ T cells from PBMCs, taken from culture after CMV antigen stimulation. These receptors originate from a human donor in good health (CMV status not recorded). Some clones in this sample may be carry-over from other donors' samples.

The rearrangement uses TRBV5-4 and TRBJ2-1, with 12 bases aligning to TRBD1. The CDR3 has 16 residues. The junction had 9 bases not matched to a gene; V was cut back by 4 bases and J by 7 bases. CDR1 is SGHNT and CDR2 is YYREEE in the germline V gene (reference sequence). The CDR3 DNA reads as TGTGCCAGCAGCCCTATGGGACAGGGGGCGACGAATGAGCAGTTCTTC. It yields the protein CASSPMGQGATNEQFF.

The chain uses TRBV6-2 or TRBV6-3 and TRBJ2-1; TRBD2 matches at 8 bases. With V trimmed by 5 bases and J by 8 bases, 14 bases remained unmatched. Germline CDR1 is MNHEY and CDR2 is SVGEGT. This CDR3 spans 16 amino acids. CDR3 bases: TGTGCCAGCAGTGGGACCGGGGGGGCTATTTTGTATGAGCAGTTCTTC. This translates into CASSGTGGAILYEQFF.

This clonotype turned up a few times. V gene TRBV5-5 combines with J gene TRBJ2-1, with TRBD1 as a possible D gene (6 bases). Per the germline V gene, CDR1 is SGHKS and CDR2 is YYEKEE (reference sequence). CDR3 length: 21 residues. Trimming took 1 base from V and 6 from J, leaving 32 bases between them. CDR3 sequence: CASSLPTGVDRTLPTGNEQFF. As DNA, the CDR3 is TGTGCCAGCAGCTTGCCTACTGGGGTTGACAGGACATTACCTACGGGCAATGAGCAGTTCTTC. The variable domain in full, completed from reference TRBV5-5 and TRBJ2-1, reads DAGVTQSPTHLIKTRGQQVTLRCSPISGHKSVSWYQQVLGQGPQFIFQYYEKEERGRGNFPDRFSARQFPNYSSELNVNALLLGDSALYLCASSLPTGVDRTLPTGNEQFFGPGTRLTVL.

This clonotype was recorded many times. This chain uses TRBV11-1 with TRBJ1-2; 9 bases map to TRBD1. Germline loops: CDR1 SGHAT, CDR2 FQDESV (reference sequence). The V segment lost 5 bases and the J segment 6 bases; nucleotides outside the gene matches: 10. The CDR3 has 15 amino acids. CDR3 protein: CASSPWTGDVNGYTF. CDR3 bases: TGTGCCAGCAGCCCCTGGACAGGGGACGTGAATGGCTACACCTTC.

This clonotype was recorded at least ten times. The rearrangement links TRBV7-8 to TRBJ1-4; weak D call: TRBD1 (6 bases). CDR3 length: 15 amino acids. Germline V gene data show CDR1 as SGHVS and CDR2 as FQNEAQ. V shed 6 bases and J shed 8 bases, with 19 bases lying between them. The CDR3 nucleotides read TGTGCCAGCAGACCAACCCGGGACACTCGGGAAAAACTGTTTTTT. This codes for CASRPTRDTREKLFF. The whole variable domain, remainder taken from reference TRBV7-8 and TRBJ1-4, is GAGVSQSPRYKVAKRGQDVALRCDPISGHVSLFWYQQALGQGPEFLTYFQNEAQLDKSGLPSDRFFAERPEGSVSTLKIQRTQQEDSAVYLCASRPTRDTREKLFFGSGTQLSVL.

The chain is built from TRBV19 and TRBJ2-5, with a possible D match to TRBD1 (6 bases). CDR3 length: 16 residues. Germline CDR1 is LNHDA and CDR2 is SQIVND (reference sequence). The V end lost 8 bases, the J end lost 4 bases, and 23 bases lay between the germline ends. CDR3 nucleotide sequence: TGTGCCAGTTCCCCCGAACAACAGGGTGGGGGAGAGACCCAGTACTTC. It yields the protein CASSPEQQGGGETQYF. The complete variable domain, with remaining parts taken from reference TRBV19 and TRBJ2-5, reads DGGITQSPKYLFRKEGQNVTLSCEQNLNHDAMYWYRQDPGQGLRLIYYSQIVNDFQKGDIAEGYSVSREKKESFPLTVTSAQKNPTAFYLCASSPEQQGGGETQYFGPGTRLLVL.

This clonotype has a handful of counts. This sequence joins TRBV28 and TRBJ2-7, with D perhaps given as TRBD1 or TRBD2 (5 bases each). The germline V and J ends were trimmed by 2 bases and 4 bases, with 12 bases remaining between them. Germline V gives CDR1 MDHEN, CDR2 SYDVKM. The CDR3 length is 14 residues. CDR3 bases: TGTGCCAGCAGTTTAATGGGACGGATTTACGAGCAGTACGTC. Translation gives CASSLMGRIYEQYV.

The chain has TRBV15 and TRBJ1-5; unclear D gene. V was shortened by 4 bases and J by 6 bases, with 13 bases between the two germline ends. The CDR3 consists of 14 residues. Germline lookup yields CDR1 LNHNV and CDR2 YYDKDF (reference sequence). DNA for the CDR3: TGTGCCACCAGCAAATCCCGCTGGGGTCAGCCCCAGCATTTT. Translating gives CATSKSRWGQPQHF.

This chain uses TRBV11-3 with TRBJ2-5, with TRBD1 identical over 7 bases. The CDR3 length is 15 residues. V lost 5 bases to trimming and J lost 5 bases; unmatched junction nucleotides: 11. Germline lookup yields CDR1 SGHNT and CDR2 YENEEA. The CDR3 DNA follows: TGTGCCAGCAGCCCCCCCGGGGACAGTGGCGAGACCCAGTACTTC. This gives the protein CASSPPGDSGETQYF.

The chain employs TRBV6-1 and TRBJ1-6; no definite D call. Germline CDR1 reads MNHNS; CDR2 reads SASEGT. V lost 6 bases, J lost 3 bases, and 9 bases lay in between. CDR3 length equals 14 residues. The CDR3 DNA follows: TGTGCCAGCAGCCTCGGGTTCTATAATTCACCCCTCCACTTT. Translated: CASSLGFYNSPLHF.

CDR3: CASSQEANLISEQYF. The CDR3 region has the DNA TGTGCCAGCAGCCAAGAGGCTAACTTGATTTCCGAGCAGTACTTC. The V call is TRBV14, the J call TRBJ2-7; D is unresolved. The length of the CDR3 is 15 residues. From germline, CDR1 is SGHDN and CDR2 FVKESK. Deletions cut 0 bases from V and 6 bases from J, with 15 bases between.

This clonotype was detected only a few times. V gene TRBV7-6 combines with J gene TRBJ1-6, with D maybe TRBD1 (5 bases). This CDR3 has 14 amino acids. CDR1 and CDR2 from the germline V gene are SGHVS and FNYEAQ. Trimming took off 4 bases at V and 11 bases at J, with 15 bases between the two ends. DNA of the CDR3: TGTGCCAGCAGCTCCTTTGACCCGGGGGCACCCCTCCACTTT. Translating it yields CASSSFDPGAPLHF.

This clonotype was detected a few times. This rearrangement joins TRBV7-6 to TRBJ2-7; D assignment may be TRBD1 or TRBD2 (5 bases each). Germline V gene lookup returns CDR1 SGHVS and CDR2 FNYEAQ. The CDR3 has 15 amino acids. V lost 1 base and J lost 1, with 11 bases in between. CDR3 in DNA: TGTGCCAGCAGCTTAGGTCGAGGGGATTCCTACGAGCAGTACTTC. Translating gives CASSLGRGDSYEQYF.

In this sample, this clonotype turned up many times. The CDR3 DNA is TGTGCCAGCAGCTTAGTACAGGGGCACGAGCAGTTCTTC. Its protein is CASSLVQGHEQFF. The chain uses TRBV11-1 and TRBJ2-1, with 7 bases lining up with TRBD1. Germline CDR1 reads SGHAT; CDR2 reads FQDESV (reference sequence). J gave up 10 bases and V 1 base, and 4 bases lay outside the gene matches. This CDR3 comprises 13 residues.

This clonotype came up a few times. The chain combines TRBV6-5 with TRBJ1-1, with D hard to call. Trimming stripped 0 bases from V and 0 bases from J, with 8 bases between. The germline CDR1 and CDR2 sequences are MNHEY and SVGAGI. The CDR3 has 15 amino acids. CDR3 residues: CASSYSRLMNTEAFF. In nucleotides, the CDR3 is TGTGCCAGCAGTTACTCGAGGTTGATGAACACTGAAGCTTTCTTT.

V gene TRBV7-9 combines with J gene TRBJ1-4; D gene uncertain. The CDR3 runs 14 residues. CDR1 SEHNR and CDR2 FQNEAQ come from the germline V gene (reference sequence). The ends were cut back, 2 bases at V and 13 bases at J, with 17 bases in the middle. The CDR3 DNA is TGTGCCAGCAGCTTATTACCGAGGGAAATTGGACTGTTTTTT. Translated, it gives CASSLLPREIGLFF.

In this sample, this clonotype turned up a few times. The chain carries TRBV7-6 and TRBJ2-1; the D gene is possibly TRBD1 (6 bases). Per germline, CDR1 SGHVS and CDR2 FNYEAQ. V was trimmed by 3 bases and J by 5 bases, leaving 14 bases between them. This CDR3 is built from 15 residues. The CDR3 region has the DNA TGTGCCAGCAGCTTTTCAGGGGTTTTTGACAATGAGCAGTTCTTC. Translating gives CASSFSGVFDNEQFF.

This clonotype was seen just once. The J gene is TRBJ2-1, the V gene TRBV11-2, with 8 bases that match TRBD1. The CDR3 spans 18 residues. V gave up 5 bases and J gave up 4 bases; unmatched junction bases: 16. Germline CDR1 and CDR2: SGHAT and FQNNGV. The CDR3 DNA sequence: TGTGCCAGCAGCATGGTCAGGGGGCCATATCGGGAATACAATGAGCAGTTCTTC. Translation gives CASSMVRGPYREYNEQFF.

Points on this clonotype: The germline gene is not matched at one end of the junction; a read error may be the cause. The chain employs TRBV7-4 and TRBJ1-4; weak D call: TRBD1 (6 bases). Germline lookup yields CDR1 SGHVT and CDR2 SQSDAQ. This CDR3 is 14 amino acids long. The CDR3 nucleotides read TGTGTCAGCAGCAGGGGTGTTGGGGGTGAAAAACTGTTTTTT. The encoded protein is CVSSRGVGGEKLFF.

The chain has TRBV7-9 and TRBJ1-5; the D gene is possibly TRBD1 (5 bases). Germline CDR1 is SEHNR and CDR2 is FQNEAQ (reference sequence). The V end lost 4 bases, the J end lost 4 bases, and 11 bases lay between the germline ends. The CDR3 has 14 residues. CDR3 amino acids: CASSWAGPNQPQHF. CDR3 in DNA: TGTGCCAGCAGCTGGGCAGGGCCGAATCAGCCCCAGCATTTT.